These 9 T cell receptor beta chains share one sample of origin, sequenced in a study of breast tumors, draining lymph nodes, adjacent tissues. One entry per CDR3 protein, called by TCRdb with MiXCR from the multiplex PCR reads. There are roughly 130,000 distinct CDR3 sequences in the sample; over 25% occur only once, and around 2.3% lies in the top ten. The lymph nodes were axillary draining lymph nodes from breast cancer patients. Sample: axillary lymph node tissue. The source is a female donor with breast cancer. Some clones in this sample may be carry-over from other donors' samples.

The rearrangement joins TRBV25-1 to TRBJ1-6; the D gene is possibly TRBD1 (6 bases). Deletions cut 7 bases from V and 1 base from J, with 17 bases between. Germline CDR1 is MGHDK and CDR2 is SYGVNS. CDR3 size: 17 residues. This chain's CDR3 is CASTRGGGGSYNSPLHF. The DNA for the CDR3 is TGTGCCAGCACCAGGGGTGGCGGGGGTTCCTATAATTCACCCCTCCACTTT.

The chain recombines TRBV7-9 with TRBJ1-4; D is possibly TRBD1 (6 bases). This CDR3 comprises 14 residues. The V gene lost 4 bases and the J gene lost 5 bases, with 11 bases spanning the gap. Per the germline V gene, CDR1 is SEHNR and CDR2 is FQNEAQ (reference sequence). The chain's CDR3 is CASSSITGNEKLFF. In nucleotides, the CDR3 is TGTGCCAGCAGCTCCATCACAGGGAATGAAAAACTGTTTTTT.

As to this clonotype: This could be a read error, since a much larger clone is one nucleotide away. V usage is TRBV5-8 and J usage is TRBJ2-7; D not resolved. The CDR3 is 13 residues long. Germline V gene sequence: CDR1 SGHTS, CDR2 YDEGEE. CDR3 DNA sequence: TGTGCCTGCAGCTTGGCCGGTCCAGTCGAGCAGTACGTC. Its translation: CACSLAGPVEQYV.

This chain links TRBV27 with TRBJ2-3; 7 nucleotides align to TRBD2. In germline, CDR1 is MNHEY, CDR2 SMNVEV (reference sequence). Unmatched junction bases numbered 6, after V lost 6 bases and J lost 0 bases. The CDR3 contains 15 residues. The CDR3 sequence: CASRPAGYSTDTQYF. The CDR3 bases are TGTGCCAGCAGACCAGCGGGGTATAGCACAGATACGCAGTATTTT.

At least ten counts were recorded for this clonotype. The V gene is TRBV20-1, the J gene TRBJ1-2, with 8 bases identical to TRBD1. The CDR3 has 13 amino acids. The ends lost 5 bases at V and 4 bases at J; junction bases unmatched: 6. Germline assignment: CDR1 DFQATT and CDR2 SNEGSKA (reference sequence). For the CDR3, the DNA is TGCAGTGCTCCCAGACAGGGGAGCTATGGCTACACCTTC. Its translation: CSAPRQGSYGYTF.

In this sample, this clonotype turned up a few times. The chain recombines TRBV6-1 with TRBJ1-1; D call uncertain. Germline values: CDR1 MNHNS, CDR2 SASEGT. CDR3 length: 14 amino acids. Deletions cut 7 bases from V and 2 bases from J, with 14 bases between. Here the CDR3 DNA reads TGTGCCAGCACCCAGACCGCAGCTAACACTGAAGCTTTCTTT. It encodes CASTQTAANTEAFF.

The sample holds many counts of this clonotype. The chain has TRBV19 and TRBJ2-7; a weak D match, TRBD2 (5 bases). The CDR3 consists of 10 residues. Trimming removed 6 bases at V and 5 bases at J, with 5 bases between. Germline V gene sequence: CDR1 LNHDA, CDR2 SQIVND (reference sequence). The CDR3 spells CASSGDEQYF. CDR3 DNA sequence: TGTGCCAGTAGCGGGGACGAGCAGTACTTC.

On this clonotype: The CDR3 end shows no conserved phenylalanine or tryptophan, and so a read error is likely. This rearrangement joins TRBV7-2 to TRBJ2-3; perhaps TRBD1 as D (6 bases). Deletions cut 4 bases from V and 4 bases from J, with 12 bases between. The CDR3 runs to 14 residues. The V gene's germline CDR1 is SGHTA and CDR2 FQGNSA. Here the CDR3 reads CASSYGQLSDTQYL. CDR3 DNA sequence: TGTGCCAGCAGCTACGGACAGTTATCAGATACGCAGTATCTT.

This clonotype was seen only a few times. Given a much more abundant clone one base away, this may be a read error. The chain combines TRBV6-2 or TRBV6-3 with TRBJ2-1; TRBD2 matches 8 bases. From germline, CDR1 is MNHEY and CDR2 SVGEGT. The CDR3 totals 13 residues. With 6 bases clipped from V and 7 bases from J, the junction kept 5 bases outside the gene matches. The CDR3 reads CASRQAGANEQFF. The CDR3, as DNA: TGTGCCAGCAGGCAAGCGGGGGCTAATGAGCAGTTCTTC.